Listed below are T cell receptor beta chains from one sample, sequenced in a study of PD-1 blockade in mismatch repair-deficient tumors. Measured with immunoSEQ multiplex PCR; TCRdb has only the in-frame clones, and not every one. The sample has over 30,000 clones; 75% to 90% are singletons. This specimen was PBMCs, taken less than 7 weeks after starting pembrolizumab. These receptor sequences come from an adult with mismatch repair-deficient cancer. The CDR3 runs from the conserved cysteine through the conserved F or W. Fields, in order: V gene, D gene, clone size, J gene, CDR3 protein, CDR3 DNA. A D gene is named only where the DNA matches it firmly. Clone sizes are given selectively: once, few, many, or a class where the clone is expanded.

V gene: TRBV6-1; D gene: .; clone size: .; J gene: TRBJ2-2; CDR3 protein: CASTLLVSTGELFF; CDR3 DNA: TGTGCCAGCACTCTCCTAGTGTCCACCGGGGAGCTGTTTTTT
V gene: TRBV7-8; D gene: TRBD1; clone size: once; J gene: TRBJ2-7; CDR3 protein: CASSPRTGDSYEQYF; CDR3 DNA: TGTGCCAGCAGCCCTCGGACAGGGGACTCCTACGAGCAGTACTTC
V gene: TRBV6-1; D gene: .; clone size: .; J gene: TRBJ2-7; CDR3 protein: CASSEEMVDYSYEQYF; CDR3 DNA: TGTGCCAGCAGTGAAGAAATGGTGGACTACTCCTACGAGCAGTACTTC
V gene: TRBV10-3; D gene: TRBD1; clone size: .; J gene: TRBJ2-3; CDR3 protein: CAISGTGTTDTQYF; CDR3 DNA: TGTGCCATCAGTGGGACAGGGACCACAGATACGCAGTATTTT
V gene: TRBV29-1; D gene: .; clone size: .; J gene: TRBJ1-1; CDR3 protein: CSVTQGNTEAFF; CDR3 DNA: TGCAGCGTTACACAGGGAAACACTGAAGCTTTCTTT
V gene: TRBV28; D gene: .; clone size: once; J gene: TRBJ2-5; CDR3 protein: CASGRRSGETQYF; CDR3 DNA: TGTGCCAGCGGTCGGCGGTCGGGAGAGACCCAGTACTTC
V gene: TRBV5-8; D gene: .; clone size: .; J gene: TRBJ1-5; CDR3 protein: CASSGRASRNQPQHF; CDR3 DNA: TGTGCCAGCAGCGGCAGGGCCTCGCGAAACCAGCCCCAGCATTTT
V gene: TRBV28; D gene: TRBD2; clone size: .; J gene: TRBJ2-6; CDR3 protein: CASTSGGEGDTGANVLTF; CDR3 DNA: TGTGCCAGCACCTCGGGGGGGGAGGGGGACACTGGGGCCAACGTCCTGACTTTC
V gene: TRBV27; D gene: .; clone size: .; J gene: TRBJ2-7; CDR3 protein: CASSSGTQGSYEQYF; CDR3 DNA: TGTGCCAGCAGTTCCGGGACTCAAGGCTCCTACGAGCAGTACTTC
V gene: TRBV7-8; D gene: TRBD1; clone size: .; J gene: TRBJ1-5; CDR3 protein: CASSLAGQGAGQPQHF; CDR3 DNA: TGTGCCAGCAGCTTAGCCGGACAGGGGGCGGGTCAGCCCCAGCATTTT
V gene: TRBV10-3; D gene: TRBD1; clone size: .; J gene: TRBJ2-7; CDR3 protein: CAISPGQGTYEQYF; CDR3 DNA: TGTGCCATCAGTCCGGGACAGGGAACCTACGAGCAGTACTTC
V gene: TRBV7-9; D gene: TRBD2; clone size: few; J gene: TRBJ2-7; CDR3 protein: CASSLGRSGLAGGEQYF; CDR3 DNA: TGTGCCAGCAGCTTAGGAAGGTCGGGACTAGCGGGAGGCGAGCAGTACTTC
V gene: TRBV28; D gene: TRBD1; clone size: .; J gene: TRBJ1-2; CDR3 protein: CASRAPPGDRENYGYTF; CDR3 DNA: TGTGCCAGCAGGGCACCTCCGGGGGACAGGGAGAACTATGGCTACACCTTC
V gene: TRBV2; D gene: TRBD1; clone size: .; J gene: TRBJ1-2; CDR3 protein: CASSAGQGYDGYTF; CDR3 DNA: TGTGCCAGCAGTGCGGGACAGGGATACGATGGCTACACCTTC
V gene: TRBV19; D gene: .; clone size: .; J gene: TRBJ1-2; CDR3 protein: CASSIGGQGYGYTF; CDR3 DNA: TGTGCCAGTAGTATAGGGGGGCAAGGGTATGGCTACACCTTC
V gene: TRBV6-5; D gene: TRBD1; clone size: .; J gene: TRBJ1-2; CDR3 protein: CASSYGTAGGGYTF; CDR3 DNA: TGTGCCAGCAGTTACGGGACAGCGGGGGGTGGCTACACCTTC
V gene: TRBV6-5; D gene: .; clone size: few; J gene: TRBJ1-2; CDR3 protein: CASSYDINYGYTF; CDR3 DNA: TGTGCCAGCAGTTATGACATAAACTATGGCTACACCTTC
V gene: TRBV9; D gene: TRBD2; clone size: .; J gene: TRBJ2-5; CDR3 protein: CASSVGGGPRVGETQYF; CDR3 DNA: TGTGCCAGCAGCGTAGGGGGAGGGCCTAGGGTCGGAGAGACCCAGTACTTC
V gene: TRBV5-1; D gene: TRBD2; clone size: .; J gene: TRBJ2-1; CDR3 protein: CASSLALAGVNEQFF; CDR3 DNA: TGCGCCAGCAGCTTGGCACTAGCGGGGGTCAATGAGCAGTTCTTC
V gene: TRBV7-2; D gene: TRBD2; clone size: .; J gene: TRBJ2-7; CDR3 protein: CASSLGSSGGAMWQYF; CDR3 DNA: TGTGCCAGCAGCTTAGGCTCTAGCGGGGGCGCGATGTGGCAGTACTTC
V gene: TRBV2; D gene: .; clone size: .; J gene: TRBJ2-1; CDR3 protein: CASNYGGVTYNEQFF; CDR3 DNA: TGTGCCAGCAATTACGGCGGGGTCACCTACAATGAGCAGTTCTTC
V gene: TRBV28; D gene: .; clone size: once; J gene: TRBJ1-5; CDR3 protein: CASRERGINNQPQHF; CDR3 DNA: TGTGCCAGCAGGGAAAGAGGGATTAACAATCAGCCCCAGCATTTT
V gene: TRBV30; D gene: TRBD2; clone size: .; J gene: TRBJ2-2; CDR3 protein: CAWSPLTSGRLIGELFF; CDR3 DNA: TGTGCCTGGAGCCCCCTGACTAGCGGGAGGTTAATTGGGGAGCTGTTTTTT
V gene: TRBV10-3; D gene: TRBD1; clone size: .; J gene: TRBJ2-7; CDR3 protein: CAISLVPGGPYEQYF; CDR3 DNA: TGTGCCATCAGTTTGGTCCCAGGGGGTCCCTACGAGCAGTACTTC
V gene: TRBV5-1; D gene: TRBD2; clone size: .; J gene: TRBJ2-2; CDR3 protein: CASSFGLVGIGELFF; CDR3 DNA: TGCGCCAGCAGCTTCGGACTAGTTGGGATCGGGGAGCTGTTTTTT
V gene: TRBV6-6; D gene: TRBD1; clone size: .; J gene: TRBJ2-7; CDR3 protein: CATARQGDYEQYF; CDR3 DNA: TGTGCCACCGCTAGGCAGGGGGACTACGAGCAGTACTTC
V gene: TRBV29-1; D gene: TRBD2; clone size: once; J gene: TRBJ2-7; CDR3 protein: CSAYSGSSYEQYF; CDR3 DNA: TGCAGCGCTTATAGCGGGAGCTCCTACGAGCAGTACTTC
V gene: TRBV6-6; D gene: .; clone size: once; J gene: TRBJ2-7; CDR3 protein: CASSYSGMGSYEQYF; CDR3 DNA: TGTGCCAGCAGTTACTCCGGGATGGGGTCCTACGAGCAGTACTTC
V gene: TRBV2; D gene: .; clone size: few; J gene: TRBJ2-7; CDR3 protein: CASGSFSYEQYF; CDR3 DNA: TGTGCCAGCGGGAGCTTCTCCTACGAGCAGTACTTC
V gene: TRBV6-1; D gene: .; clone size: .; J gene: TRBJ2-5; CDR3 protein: CASSSLGGGGETQYF; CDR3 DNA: TGTGCCAGCAGTTCTTTGGGGGGAGGCGGGGAGACCCAGTACTTC
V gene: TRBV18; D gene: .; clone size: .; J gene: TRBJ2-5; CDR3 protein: CASSPRVGQETQYF; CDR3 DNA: TGTGCCAGCTCACCACGGGTGGGGCAGGAGACCCAGTACTTC
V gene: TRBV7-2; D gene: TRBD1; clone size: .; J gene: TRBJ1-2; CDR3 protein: CASSLRGGELGYTF; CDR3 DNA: TGTGCCAGCAGCTTAAGAGGGGGCGAGCTTGGCTACACCTTC
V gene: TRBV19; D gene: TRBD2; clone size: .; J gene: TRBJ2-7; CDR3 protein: CASSLAGGTYEQYF; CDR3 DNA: TGTGCCAGTAGCCTAGCGGGAGGGACCTACGAGCAGTACTTC
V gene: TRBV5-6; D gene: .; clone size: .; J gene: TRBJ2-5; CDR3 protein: CASSFPSGTQYF; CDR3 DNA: TGTGCCAGCAGCTTCCCATCCGGGACCCAGTACTTC
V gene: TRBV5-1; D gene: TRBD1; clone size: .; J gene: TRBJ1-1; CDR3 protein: CASSPRDSNTEAFF; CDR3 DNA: TGCGCCAGCAGCCCCCGGGACAGCAACACTGAAGCTTTCTTT
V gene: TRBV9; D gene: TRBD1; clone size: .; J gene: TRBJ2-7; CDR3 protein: CASSQGTGFDEQYF; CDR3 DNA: TGTGCCAGCAGCCAGGGGACAGGGTTCGACGAGCAGTACTTC
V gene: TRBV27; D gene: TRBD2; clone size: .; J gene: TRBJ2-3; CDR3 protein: CASSLSILGGRAITDTQYF; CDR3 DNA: TGTGCCAGCAGTTTATCGATCTTGGGCGGGAGGGCCATCACAGATACGCAGTATTTT
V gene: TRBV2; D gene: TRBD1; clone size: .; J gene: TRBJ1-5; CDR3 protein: CASSDPGTAHQPQHF; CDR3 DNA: TGTGCCAGCAGTGACCCCGGGACAGCTCATCAGCCCCAGCATTTT
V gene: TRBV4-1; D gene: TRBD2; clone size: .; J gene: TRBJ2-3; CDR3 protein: CASSHRGRGTDTQYF; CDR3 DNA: TGCGCCAGCAGCCACCGAGGGCGGGGGACAGATACGCAGTATTTT
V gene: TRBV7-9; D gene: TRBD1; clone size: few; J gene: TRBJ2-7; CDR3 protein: CASSPRDRATYEQYF; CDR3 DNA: TGTGCCAGCAGCCCCCGGGACAGGGCCACCTACGAGCAGTACTTC
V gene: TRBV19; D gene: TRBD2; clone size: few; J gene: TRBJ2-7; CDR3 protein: CASSLAGVGFYEQYF; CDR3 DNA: TGTGCCAGTAGTCTAGCGGGAGTGGGGTTCTACGAGCAGTACTTC
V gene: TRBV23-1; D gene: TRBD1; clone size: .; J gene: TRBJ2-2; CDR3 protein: CASNRDRVRNTGELFF; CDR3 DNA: TGCGCCAGCAACCGGGACAGGGTTCGGAACACCGGGGAGCTGTTTTTT
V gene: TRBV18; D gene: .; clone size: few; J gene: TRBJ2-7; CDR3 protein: CASSSGNSPEQYF; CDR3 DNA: TGTGCCAGCTCGTCCGGGAATAGCCCCGAGCAGTACTTC
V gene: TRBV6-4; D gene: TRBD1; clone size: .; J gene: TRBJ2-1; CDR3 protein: CASSGQGAMDEQFF; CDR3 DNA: TGTGCCAGCAGTGGGCAGGGGGCGATGGATGAGCAGTTCTTC
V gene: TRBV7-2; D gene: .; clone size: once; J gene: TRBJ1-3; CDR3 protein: CASSFQNSGNTIYF; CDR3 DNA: TGTGCCAGCAGCTTTCAGAACTCTGGAAACACCATATATTTT
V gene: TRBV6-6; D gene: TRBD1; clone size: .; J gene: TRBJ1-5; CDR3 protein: CASMTGQGVNNQPQHF; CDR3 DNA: TGTGCCAGCATGACAGGACAGGGGGTCAACAATCAGCCCCAGCATTTT
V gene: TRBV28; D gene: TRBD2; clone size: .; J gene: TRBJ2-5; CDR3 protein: CASSPTSGTGTQYF; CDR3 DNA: TGTGCCAGCAGCCCGACTAGCGGAACAGGGACCCAGTACTTC